Listed below are T cell receptor beta chains from one sample, sequenced in a study of cytomegalovirus exposure and HLA in healthy donors. The table came from immunoSEQ multiplex PCR; TCRdb's copy has only in-frame clones and leaves some out. Among tens of thousands of clones, 45% to 55% were seen once, and the ten largest hold about 6.1%. The source material was PBMCs. Receptors were obtained from a woman aged 40 to 50 in good health and CMV-seropositive. CDR3s include the opening cysteine and the closing phenylalanine or tryptophan. Each record gives: J gene, clone size, CDR3 length, V gene, D gene, CDR3 DNA, CDR3 protein. D genes are given only for firm matches. Only part of the rows carry a size: once, few, many, or a class if the clone is expanded.

j_call: TRBJ1-6
clone_size: .
cdr3_length: 15
v_call: TRBV6-5
d_call: TRBD1
cdr3_nt: TGTGCCAGCAGTCCGGGGACAGGGATGAATTCACCCCTCCACTTT
cdr3_aa: CASSPGTGMNSPLHF

j_call: TRBJ2-1
clone_size: few
cdr3_length: 13
v_call: TRBV19
d_call: .
cdr3_nt: TGTGCCAGTAGTATTCGACAACACGGTGAGCAGTTCTTC
cdr3_aa: CASSIRQHGEQFF

j_call: TRBJ2-7
clone_size: few
cdr3_length: 16
v_call: TRBV5-1
d_call: TRBD1
cdr3_nt: TGCGCCAGCAGAACTTCAACAGGGGGTAACCCCTACGAGCAGTACTTC
cdr3_aa: CASRTSTGGNPYEQYF

j_call: TRBJ1-1
clone_size: few
cdr3_length: 14
v_call: TRBV29-1
d_call: .
cdr3_nt: TGCAGCGCAATATCCTGGGGAGGAAACACTGAAGCTTTCTTT
cdr3_aa: CSAISWGGNTEAFF

j_call: TRBJ1-6
clone_size: .
cdr3_length: 11
v_call: TRBV2
d_call: .
cdr3_nt: TGTGCCAGCCAAGGGGATTCACCCCTCCACTTT
cdr3_aa: CASQGDSPLHF

j_call: TRBJ2-5
clone_size: few
cdr3_length: 17
v_call: TRBV4-1
d_call: TRBD2
cdr3_nt: TGCGCCAGCAGCCAAGGTGGAGGGCGGGGGGGCCAAGAGACCCAGTACTTC
cdr3_aa: CASSQGGGRGGQETQYF

j_call: TRBJ1-1
clone_size: .
cdr3_length: 12
v_call: TRBV19
d_call: .
cdr3_nt: TGTGCCAGTACTCGCCAGACATCTGAAGCCTTCTTT
cdr3_aa: CASTRQTSEAFF

j_call: TRBJ2-5
clone_size: .
cdr3_length: 15
v_call: TRBV30
d_call: TRBD2
cdr3_nt: TGTGCCTGGGATACTAGCGGGGGGGGCCAAGAGACCCAGTACTTC
cdr3_aa: CAWDTSGGGQETQYF

j_call: TRBJ1-1
clone_size: .
cdr3_length: 15
v_call: TRBV14
d_call: TRBD1
cdr3_nt: TGTGCCAGCAGCCGAGGACAGGGCCAGAACACTGAAGCTTTCTTT
cdr3_aa: CASSRGQGQNTEAFF

j_call: TRBJ1-6
clone_size: medium-sized
cdr3_length: 14
v_call: TRBV6-4
d_call: TRBD1
cdr3_nt: TGTGCCAGTTCCACAGGGGGTGATAATTCACCCCTCCACTTT
cdr3_aa: CASSTGGDNSPLHF

j_call: TRBJ2-7
clone_size: few
cdr3_length: 16
v_call: TRBV2
d_call: TRBD2
cdr3_nt: TGTGCCAGCAGTGAAACTAGCGGGGGGGCGGAATACGAGCAGTACTTC
cdr3_aa: CASSETSGGAEYEQYF

j_call: TRBJ2-3
clone_size: .
cdr3_length: 13
v_call: TRBV18
d_call: .
cdr3_nt: TGTGCCAGCTCACCGGGGACTCGAGATACGCAGTATTTT
cdr3_aa: CASSPGTRDTQYF

j_call: TRBJ2-7
clone_size: .
cdr3_length: 14
v_call: TRBV5-1
d_call: .
cdr3_nt: TGCGCCAGCAGCTTTGACAGGTCGTCCGACGAGCAGTACTTC
cdr3_aa: CASSFDRSSDEQYF

j_call: TRBJ2-3
clone_size: few
cdr3_length: 15
v_call: TRBV5-1
d_call: .
cdr3_nt: TGCGCCAGCAGCTTAGGAGGGGGCCAGTGGGATACGCAGTATTTT
cdr3_aa: CASSLGGGQWDTQYF

j_call: TRBJ2-1
clone_size: .
cdr3_length: 15
v_call: TRBV5-1
d_call: .
cdr3_nt: TGCGCCAGCAGCTTGAGCGGGTCTCACTACAATGAGCAGTTCTTC
cdr3_aa: CASSLSGSHYNEQFF

j_call: TRBJ1-6
clone_size: .
cdr3_length: 16
v_call: TRBV4-3
d_call: TRBD1
cdr3_nt: TGCGCCAGCAGCCAGGCCGGGACAGGGACGGGGTCACCCCTCCACTTT
cdr3_aa: CASSQAGTGTGSPLHF

j_call: TRBJ1-1
clone_size: .
cdr3_length: 14
v_call: TRBV5-4
d_call: TRBD1
cdr3_nt: TGTGCCAGCAGGGGGGGACAGTTGAACACTGAAGCTTTCTTT
cdr3_aa: CASRGGQLNTEAFF

j_call: TRBJ1-1
clone_size: once
cdr3_length: 11
v_call: TRBV30
d_call: TRBD1
cdr3_nt: TGTGCCGGAGGCAGGGGGACTGAAGCTTTCTTT
cdr3_aa: CAGGRGTEAFF

j_call: TRBJ2-7
clone_size: .
cdr3_length: 12
v_call: TRBV11-3
d_call: .
cdr3_nt: TGTGCCAGCAGCACCAACAGCTACGAGCAGTACTTC
cdr3_aa: CASSTNSYEQYF

j_call: TRBJ1-2
clone_size: .
cdr3_length: 15
v_call: TRBV4-1
d_call: TRBD1
cdr3_nt: TGCGCCAGCAGCCAAGATCACGTGACAGGGCTTGGCTACACCTTC
cdr3_aa: CASSQDHVTGLGYTF

j_call: TRBJ2-5
clone_size: .
cdr3_length: 14
v_call: TRBV10-3
d_call: .
cdr3_nt: TGTGCCATCAGTGAAGCCGGGGGGCTTGAGACCCAGTACTTC
cdr3_aa: CAISEAGGLETQYF

j_call: TRBJ2-5
clone_size: .
cdr3_length: 14
v_call: TRBV10-3
d_call: TRBD1
cdr3_nt: TGTGCCATCAGGGACAGGGGGCAGTCGGAGACCCAGTACTTC
cdr3_aa: CAIRDRGQSETQYF

j_call: TRBJ2-1
clone_size: .
cdr3_length: 14
v_call: TRBV27
d_call: TRBD2
cdr3_nt: TGTGCCAGCAGGGACCCCGGGAGGAACAATGAGCAGTTCTTC
cdr3_aa: CASRDPGRNNEQFF

j_call: TRBJ2-1
clone_size: .
cdr3_length: 11
v_call: TRBV20-1
d_call: .
cdr3_nt: TGCAGTGCTCCGAACGGTAATGAGCAGTTCTTC
cdr3_aa: CSAPNGNEQFF

j_call: TRBJ1-5
clone_size: .
cdr3_length: 15
v_call: TRBV7-2
d_call: TRBD1
cdr3_nt: TGTGCCAGCAGCTGGGGACAGGGTTCTCATCAGCCCCAGCATTTT
cdr3_aa: CASSWGQGSHQPQHF

j_call: TRBJ2-7
clone_size: .
cdr3_length: 16
v_call: TRBV5-1
d_call: TRBD2
cdr3_nt: TGCGCCAGCAGCTCGGCTATAGCGGGGCCTTCCTACGAGCAGTACTTC
cdr3_aa: CASSSAIAGPSYEQYF

j_call: TRBJ1-5
clone_size: .
cdr3_length: 14
v_call: TRBV2
d_call: .
cdr3_nt: TGTGCCAGCAGTGAGGGCAGGGGCAATCAGCCCCAGCATTTT
cdr3_aa: CASSEGRGNQPQHF

j_call: TRBJ2-5
clone_size: .
cdr3_length: 14
v_call: TRBV7-9
d_call: .
cdr3_nt: TGTGCCAGCAGCTTATCCGGCGGGAAGGAGACCCAGTACTTC
cdr3_aa: CASSLSGGKETQYF

j_call: TRBJ2-5
clone_size: once
cdr3_length: 12
v_call: TRBV7-2
d_call: .
cdr3_nt: TGTGCCAGCAGTCAGTACCAAGAGACCCAGTACTTC
cdr3_aa: CASSQYQETQYF

j_call: TRBJ1-5
clone_size: once
cdr3_length: 14
v_call: TRBV6-5
d_call: TRBD1
cdr3_nt: TGTGCCAGCAGGGACAGGGGTAGCAATCAGCCCCAGCATTTT
cdr3_aa: CASRDRGSNQPQHF

j_call: TRBJ2-5
clone_size: .
cdr3_length: 14
v_call: TRBV5-8
d_call: TRBD1
cdr3_nt: TGTGCCAGCAGCTTGACCGGGACAGGGGAGACCCAGTACTTC
cdr3_aa: CASSLTGTGETQYF

j_call: TRBJ1-6
clone_size: few
cdr3_length: 16
v_call: TRBV5-1
d_call: .
cdr3_nt: TGCGCCAGCAGCTCGGGTCCAGCGGGCTATAATTCACCCCTCCACTTT
cdr3_aa: CASSSGPAGYNSPLHF

j_call: TRBJ1-2
clone_size: few
cdr3_length: 13
v_call: TRBV6-1
d_call: TRBD1
cdr3_nt: TGTGCCACCCTACTGGACAGGAACTATGGCTACACCTTC
cdr3_aa: CATLLDRNYGYTF

j_call: TRBJ2-7
clone_size: .
cdr3_length: 13
v_call: TRBV9
d_call: .
cdr3_nt: TGTGCCAGCAGCGCCACTAGGGCGAGCGAGCAGTACTTC
cdr3_aa: CASSATRASEQYF

j_call: TRBJ2-7
clone_size: .
cdr3_length: 14
v_call: TRBV6-5
d_call: TRBD2
cdr3_nt: TGTGCCAGCAAGCCGGGACTAGCGAACTACGAGCAGTACTTC
cdr3_aa: CASKPGLANYEQYF